The clone carrying this T cell receptor beta chain was counted only a few times. TCRdb recomputed calls from the RT-PCR reads with MiXCR, one row per CDR3 protein. The sample includes almost 700,000 distinct CDR3 sequences, approximately 14% of them seen just once. The V segment lost 5 bases and the J segment 3 bases; nucleotides outside the gene matches: 9. This CDR3 has 15 amino acids. Looked up from germline, CDR1 is SGHTA and CDR2 is FQGTGA. This chain connects TRBV7-3 to TRBJ1-1; 7 bases match TRBD1. The sequencing sample was made of memory CD4+ T cells from blood. This TCR was sampled from a female donor in good health, serving as a healthy control. CDR3 coding DNA: TGTGCCAGCAGCGCACAGACAGGGTCCGACACTGAAGCTTTCTTT. This sequence encodes CASSAQTGSDTEAFF.